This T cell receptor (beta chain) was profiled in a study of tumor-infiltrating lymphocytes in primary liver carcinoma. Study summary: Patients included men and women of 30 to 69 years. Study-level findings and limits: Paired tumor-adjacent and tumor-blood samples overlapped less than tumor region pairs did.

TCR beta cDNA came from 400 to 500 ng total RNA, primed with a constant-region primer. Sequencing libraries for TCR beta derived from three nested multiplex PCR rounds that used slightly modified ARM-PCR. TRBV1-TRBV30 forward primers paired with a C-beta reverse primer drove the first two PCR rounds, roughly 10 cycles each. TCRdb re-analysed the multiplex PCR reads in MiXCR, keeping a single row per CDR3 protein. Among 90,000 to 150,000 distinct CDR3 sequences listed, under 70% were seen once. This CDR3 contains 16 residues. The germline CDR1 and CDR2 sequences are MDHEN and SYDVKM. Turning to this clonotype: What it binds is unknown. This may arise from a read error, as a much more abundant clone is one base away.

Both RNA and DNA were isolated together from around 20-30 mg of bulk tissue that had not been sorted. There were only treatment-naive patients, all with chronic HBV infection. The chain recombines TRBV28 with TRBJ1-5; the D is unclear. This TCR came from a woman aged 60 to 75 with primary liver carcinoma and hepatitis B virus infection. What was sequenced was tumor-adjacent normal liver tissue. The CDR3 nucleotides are TGTGTCAGCAGTACATTCACCCGGTGGAGCGATCAGCCCCAGCATTTT. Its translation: CVSSTFTRWSDQPQHF.